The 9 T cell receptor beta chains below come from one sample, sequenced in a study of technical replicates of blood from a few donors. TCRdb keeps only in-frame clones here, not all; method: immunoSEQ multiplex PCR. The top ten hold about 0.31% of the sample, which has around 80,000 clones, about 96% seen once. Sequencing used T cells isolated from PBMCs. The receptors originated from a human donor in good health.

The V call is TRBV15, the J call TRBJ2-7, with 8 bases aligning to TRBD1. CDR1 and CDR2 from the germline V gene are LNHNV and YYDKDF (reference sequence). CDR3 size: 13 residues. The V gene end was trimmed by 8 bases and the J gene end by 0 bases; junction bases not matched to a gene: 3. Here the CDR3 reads CATADRDSYEQYF. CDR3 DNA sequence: TGTGCCACCGCGGACAGGGACTCCTACGAGCAGTACTTC. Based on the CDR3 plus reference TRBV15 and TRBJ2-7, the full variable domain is DAMVIQNPRYQVTQFGKPVTLSCSQTLNHNVMYWYQQKSSQAPKLLFHYYDKDFNNEADTPDNFQSRRPNTSFCFLDIRSPGLGDTAMYLCATADRDSYEQYFGPGTRLTVT.

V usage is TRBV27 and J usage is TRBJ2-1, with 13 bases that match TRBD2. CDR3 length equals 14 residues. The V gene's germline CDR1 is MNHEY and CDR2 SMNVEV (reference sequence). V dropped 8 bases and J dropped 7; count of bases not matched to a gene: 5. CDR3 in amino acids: CASVLAGGLNEQFF. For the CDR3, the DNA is TGTGCCAGCGTACTAGCGGGAGGGCTTAATGAGCAGTTCTTC.

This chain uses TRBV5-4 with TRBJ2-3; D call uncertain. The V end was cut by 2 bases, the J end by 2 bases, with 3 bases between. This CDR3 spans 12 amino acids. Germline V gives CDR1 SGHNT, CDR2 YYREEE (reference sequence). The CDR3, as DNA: TGTGCCAGCAGCTTTTACACAGATACGCAGTATTTT. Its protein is CASSFYTDTQYF.

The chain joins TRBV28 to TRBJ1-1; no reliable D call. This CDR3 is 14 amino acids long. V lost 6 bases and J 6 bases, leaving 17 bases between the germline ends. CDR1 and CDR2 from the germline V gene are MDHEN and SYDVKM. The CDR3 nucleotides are TGTGCCAGCAGGGGTACCCTGGACTTACCTGAAGCTTTCTTT. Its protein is CASRGTLDLPEAFF. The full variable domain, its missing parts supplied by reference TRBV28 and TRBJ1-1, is DVKVTQSSRYLVKRTGEKVFLECVQDMDHENMFWYRQDPGLGLRLIYFSYDVKMKEKGDIPEGYSVSREKKERFSLILESASTNQTSMYLCASRGTLDLPEAFFGQGTRLTVV.

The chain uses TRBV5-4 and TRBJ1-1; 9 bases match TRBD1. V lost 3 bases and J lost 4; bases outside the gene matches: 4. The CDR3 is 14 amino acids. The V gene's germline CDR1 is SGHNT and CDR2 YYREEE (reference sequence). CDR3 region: CASSSGTGITEAFF. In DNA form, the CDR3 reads TGTGCCAGCAGCTCCGGGACAGGGATCACTGAAGCTTTCTTT.

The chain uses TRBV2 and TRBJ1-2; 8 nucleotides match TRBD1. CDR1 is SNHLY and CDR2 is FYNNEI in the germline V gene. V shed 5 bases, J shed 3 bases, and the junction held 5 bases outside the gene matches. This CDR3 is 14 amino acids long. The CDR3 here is CASSLTGAYYGYTF. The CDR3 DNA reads TGTGCCAGCAGTCTGACAGGGGCTTACTATGGCTACACCTTC.

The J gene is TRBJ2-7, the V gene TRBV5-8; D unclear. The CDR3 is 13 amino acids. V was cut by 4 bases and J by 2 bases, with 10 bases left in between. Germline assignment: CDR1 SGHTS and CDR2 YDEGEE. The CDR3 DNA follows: TGTGCCAGCAGCACAGACACCGCCTACGAGCAGTACTTC. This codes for CASSTDTAYEQYF. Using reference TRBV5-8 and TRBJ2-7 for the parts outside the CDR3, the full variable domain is EAGVTQSPTHLIKTRGQQATLRCSPISGHTSVYWYQQALGLGLQFLLWYDEGEERNRGNFPPRFSGRQFPNYSSELNVNALELEDSALYLCASSTDTAYEQYFGPGTRLTVT.

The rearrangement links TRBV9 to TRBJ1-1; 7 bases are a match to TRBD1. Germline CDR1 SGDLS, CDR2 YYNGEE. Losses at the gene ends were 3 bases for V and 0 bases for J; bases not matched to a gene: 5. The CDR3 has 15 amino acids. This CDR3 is CASSERQGLNTEAFF. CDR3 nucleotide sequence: TGTGCCAGCAGCGAGAGACAGGGACTGAACACTGAAGCTTTCTTT.

This chain's CDR3 is CASSLRLGSSRNEQFF. The CDR3, as DNA: TGTGCCAGCAGTTTAAGGCTAGGATCAAGTCGCAATGAGCAGTTCTTC. V usage is TRBV28 and J usage is TRBJ2-1; no clear D gene. Germline V gene lookup returns CDR1 MDHEN and CDR2 SYDVKM. Trimming removed 2 bases at V and 6 bases at J, with 17 bases between. This CDR3 spans 16 amino acids.